This TCR beta chain was sequenced in a study of cytomegalovirus exposure and HLA in healthy donors. Researchers ran the PCR with 60 Vbeta and 13 Jbeta primers. The data were produced by immunoSEQ multiplex PCR, yet TCRdb's version contains in-frame clones alone and is incomplete. The table records 190,000 or so clones, 75% to 85% of them present only once. The V end was cut by 5 bases, the J end by 9 bases, with 11 bases between. This CDR3 has 13 residues. In germline, CDR1 is MNHNS, CDR2 SASEGT. This chain connects TRBV6-1 to TRBJ1-6; a possible D gene is TRBD1 (5 bases). This receptor was taken from a male donor in good health and CMV-seropositive. The specimen was PBMCs. CDR3 sequence reads: CASSSGGRSPLHF. The CDR3 DNA is TGTGCCAGCAGTTCGGGGGGTCGTTCACCCCTCCACTTT.